Listed below are T cell receptor beta chains from one sample, sequenced in a study of T-cell reconstitution after alpha-beta-depleted transplantation in children. A single record per CDR3 protein comes from TCRdb applying MiXCR to the PCR reads. The table records approximately 350,000 distinct CDR3 sequences, 13% of them present only once. The sequencing used PBMCs, collected from the stem cell graft. These receptors were taken from a human donor who donated a stem cell graft to a child with Fanconi anemia. The CDR3 runs from the conserved cysteine through the conserved F or W. Fields, in order: D gene, clone size, V gene, J gene, CDR3 DNA, CDR3 protein. The D gene is left open where the match is weak. Size is omitted from some rows. Given values are once, few, many or a class for expanded clones.

D gene: .; clone size: .; V gene: TRBV18; J gene: TRBJ1-2; CDR3 DNA: TGTGCCAGCTCACCAGAGGGAATCTATGGCTACACCTTC; CDR3 protein: CASSPEGIYGYTF
D gene: .; clone size: few; V gene: TRBV11-2; J gene: TRBJ2-6; CDR3 DNA: TGTGCCAGCAGACAAAATGGGGCCAACGTCCTGACTTTC; CDR3 protein: CASRQNGANVLTF
D gene: .; clone size: .; V gene: TRBV5-1; J gene: TRBJ2-2; CDR3 DNA: TGCGCCAGCAGCGTGAAATATGGATCCGGGGAGCTGTTTTTT; CDR3 protein: CASSVKYGSGELFF
D gene: TRBD2; clone size: .; V gene: TRBV5-6; J gene: TRBJ2-2; CDR3 DNA: TGTGCCAGCAGCATCTTCAGCGGGGGAGGGACCGGGGAGCTGTTTTTT; CDR3 protein: CASSIFSGGGTGELFF
D gene: .; clone size: many; V gene: TRBV7-2; J gene: TRBJ1-1; CDR3 DNA: TGTGCCAGCAGCTTTGTGATAACAGGGTCGGAACGGCGGGGTGAAGCTTTCTTT; CDR3 protein: CASSFVITGSERRGEAFF
D gene: .; clone size: many; V gene: TRBV4-3; J gene: TRBJ2-3; CDR3 DNA: TGCGCCAGCAGCCAAGGCCTAGCGCGCAATACGCAGTATTTT; CDR3 protein: CASSQGLARNTQYF
D gene: .; clone size: few; V gene: TRBV27; J gene: TRBJ2-2; CDR3 DNA: TGTGCCAGCAGTTTGGTCCCGCGGGGCGGGGAGCTGTTTTTT; CDR3 protein: CASSLVPRGGELFF
D gene: .; clone size: many; V gene: TRBV15; J gene: TRBJ1-5; CDR3 DNA: TGTGCCACCAGCACGATAAATCAGCCCCAGCATTTT; CDR3 protein: CATSTINQPQHF
D gene: .; clone size: few; V gene: TRBV12-3/TRBV12-4; J gene: TRBJ1-1; CDR3 DNA: TGTGCCAGCAGTTTATTAGGGGGTTTCGGTGAAGCTTTCTTT; CDR3 protein: CASSLLGGFGEAFF
D gene: .; clone size: few; V gene: TRBV5-1; J gene: TRBJ1-3; CDR3 DNA: TGCGCCAGCAGGGACACAGGCTCTGGAAACACCATATATTTT; CDR3 protein: CASRDTGSGNTIYF
D gene: .; clone size: few; V gene: TRBV7-2; J gene: TRBJ2-2; CDR3 DNA: TGTGCCAGCAGCTTGGGGATCGGGGAGCTGTTTTTT; CDR3 protein: CASSLGIGELFF
D gene: .; clone size: .; V gene: TRBV11-2; J gene: TRBJ1-1; CDR3 DNA: TGTGCCAGCAGCCGCAGGGAGCCCCGTTTGGAAGCTTTCTTT; CDR3 protein: CASSRREPRLEAFF
D gene: .; clone size: .; V gene: TRBV6-5; J gene: TRBJ2-6; CDR3 DNA: TGTGCCAGCAGTTCTCTCGGACAGTCCTCTGGGGCCAACGTCCTGACTTTC; CDR3 protein: CASSSLGQSSGANVLTF
D gene: TRBD1; clone size: .; V gene: TRBV20-1; J gene: TRBJ1-1; CDR3 DNA: TGCAGCTGGGTTAACAGGGGGGGCACTGAAGCTTTCTTT; CDR3 protein: CSWVNRGGTEAFF
D gene: TRBD1; clone size: .; V gene: TRBV15; J gene: TRBJ1-2; CDR3 DNA: TGTGCCACCAGCAGAGAAACAGGGGGCGCATTTGGCTACACCTTC; CDR3 protein: CATSRETGGAFGYTF
D gene: .; clone size: many; V gene: TRBV5-1; J gene: TRBJ1-3; CDR3 DNA: TGCGCCAGCAGCTCTGCAGGGGCTGGAAACACCATATATTTT; CDR3 protein: CASSSAGAGNTIYF
D gene: .; clone size: .; V gene: TRBV12-3/TRBV12-4; J gene: TRBJ1-2; CDR3 DNA: TGTGCCAGCAGTTTAATACCTAACAACTATGGCTACACCTTC; CDR3 protein: CASSLIPNNYGYTF
D gene: TRBD1; clone size: few; V gene: TRBV3-1; J gene: TRBJ2-1; CDR3 DNA: TGTGCCAGCAGCCAAGGCGGACAGGGGGCCCACAATGAGCAGTTCTTC; CDR3 protein: CASSQGGQGAHNEQFF
D gene: .; clone size: many; V gene: TRBV30; J gene: TRBJ2-5; CDR3 DNA: TGTGCCTGGAGTGTTAGGGAACGGGAGACCCAGTACTTC; CDR3 protein: CAWSVRERETQYF
D gene: .; clone size: many; V gene: TRBV11-2; J gene: TRBJ2-3; CDR3 DNA: TGTGCCAGCAGCTTAGATCCCACCGCAGATACGCAGTATTTT; CDR3 protein: CASSLDPTADTQYF
D gene: .; clone size: few; V gene: TRBV14; J gene: TRBJ1-1; CDR3 DNA: TGTGCCAGCAGCGCGGATAAGTGGCACACTGAAGCTTTCTTT; CDR3 protein: CASSADKWHTEAFF
D gene: .; clone size: many; V gene: TRBV20-1; J gene: TRBJ2-3; CDR3 DNA: TGCAGTGCTAGTCTCGCGGAGGATACGCAGTATTTT; CDR3 protein: CSASLAEDTQYF
D gene: .; clone size: few; V gene: TRBV5-1; J gene: TRBJ2-5; CDR3 DNA: TGCGCCAGCAGCTCCCGGGCTACACAAGAGACCCAGTACTTC; CDR3 protein: CASSSRATQETQYF
D gene: TRBD1; clone size: .; V gene: TRBV12-3/TRBV12-4; J gene: TRBJ1-1; CDR3 DNA: TGTGCCAGCAGTTTCTCCGGGACAGGGCTTAACACTGAAGCTTTCTTT; CDR3 protein: CASSFSGTGLNTEAFF
D gene: TRBD1; clone size: few; V gene: TRBV9; J gene: TRBJ2-7; CDR3 DNA: TGTGCCAGCAGCGTGACAGGGGGAGTGTGGGAGCAGTACTTC; CDR3 protein: CASSVTGGVWEQYF
D gene: TRBD1; clone size: .; V gene: TRBV7-2; J gene: TRBJ2-7; CDR3 DNA: TGTGCCAGCAGCCCACGGACAGGACGCTACGAGCAGTACTTC; CDR3 protein: CASSPRTGRYEQYF
D gene: .; clone size: few; V gene: TRBV12-3/TRBV12-4; J gene: TRBJ1-1; CDR3 DNA: TGTGCCAGCAGCCAGACAATTTTGACTGAAGCTTTCTTT; CDR3 protein: CASSQTILTEAFF